The entry below gives a single TCR beta chain sequence along with its context. Antigen: not known. This entry is derived from a study of graft-versus-host responses after intestinal transplantation. TCRdb's table, derived via immunoSEQ multiplex PCR, lists solely in-frame clones and lacks some. The table includes about 97,000 clones, around 90% detected once. General study findings and limits: Early HvG declines after transplant were associated with peak circulating GvH clone levels.

Germline V gene lookup returns CDR1 ENHRY and CDR2 SYGVKD. The CDR3 covers 13 residues. V shed 0 bases and J shed 2 bases, with 5 bases lying between them. This sequence joins TRBV10-3 and TRBJ2-7; D not certain. Sample: PBMCs, taken roughly 450 days after intestinal transplant. The sequence was collected from a human patient who received an intestinal transplant, so some T cells may come from the graft donor. The CDR3 is CAISESFPYEQYF. The CDR3 DNA reads TGTGCCATCAGTGAGTCGTTCCCCTACGAGCAGTACTTC.